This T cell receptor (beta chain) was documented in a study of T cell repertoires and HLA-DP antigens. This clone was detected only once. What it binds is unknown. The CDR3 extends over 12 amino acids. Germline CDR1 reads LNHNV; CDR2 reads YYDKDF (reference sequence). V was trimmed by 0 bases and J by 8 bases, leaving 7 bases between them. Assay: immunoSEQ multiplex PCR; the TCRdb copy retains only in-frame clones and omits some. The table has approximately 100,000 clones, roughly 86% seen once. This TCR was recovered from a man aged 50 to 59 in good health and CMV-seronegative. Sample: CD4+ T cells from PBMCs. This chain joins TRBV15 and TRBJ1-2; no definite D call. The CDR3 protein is CATSREGFGYTF. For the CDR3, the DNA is TGTGCCACCAGCAGAGAAGGGTTCGGCTACACCTTC. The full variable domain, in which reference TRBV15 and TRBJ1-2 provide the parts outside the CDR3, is DAMVIQNPRYQVTQFGKPVTLSCSQTLNHNVMYWYQQKSSQAPKLLFHYYDKDFNNEADTPDNFQSRRPNTSFCFLDIRSPGLGDTAMYLCATSREGFGYTFGSGTRLTVV.